This T cell receptor (beta chain) is from a study of CXCR3-negative and CXCR3-positive naive CD8 T cells. This CDR3 contains 16 residues. Germline lookup yields CDR1 MNHEY and CDR2 SVGAGI. Libraries were UMI-labeled 5' RACE TRB cDNA. Reanalyzing the 5' RACE reads, TCRdb keeps one entry per CDR3 protein, without DNA. With 85,000 to 90,000 distinct CDR3 sequences in the sample, the ten largest clones hold roughly 0.8%. CD45RO-CCR7+CD27+CD95- defined naive CD8+ T cells. Note on this clonotype: Its antigen is as yet unknown.

General study findings and limits: Hydrophobicity was higher for TRB CDR3s found in CXCR3-positive naive cells than in CXCR3-negative naive cells. In both naive subsets diversity was comparably high, whereas memory CD8+ cells showed much lower diversity.

V gene TRBV6-5 combines with J gene TRBJ2-2; TCRdb gives TRBD1 as the D gene, but with no DNA this cannot be confirmed. The sequence derives from a human donor in good health. Some clones in this sample may be carry-over from other donors' samples. The material sequenced was naive CXCR3+ CD8+ T cells from blood. Regarding subset: CD45RO-CCR7+CD27+CD95- naive CD8+ T cells expressing CXCR3 (TNR3+). The CDR3 reads CASFGGQGRDTGELFF.